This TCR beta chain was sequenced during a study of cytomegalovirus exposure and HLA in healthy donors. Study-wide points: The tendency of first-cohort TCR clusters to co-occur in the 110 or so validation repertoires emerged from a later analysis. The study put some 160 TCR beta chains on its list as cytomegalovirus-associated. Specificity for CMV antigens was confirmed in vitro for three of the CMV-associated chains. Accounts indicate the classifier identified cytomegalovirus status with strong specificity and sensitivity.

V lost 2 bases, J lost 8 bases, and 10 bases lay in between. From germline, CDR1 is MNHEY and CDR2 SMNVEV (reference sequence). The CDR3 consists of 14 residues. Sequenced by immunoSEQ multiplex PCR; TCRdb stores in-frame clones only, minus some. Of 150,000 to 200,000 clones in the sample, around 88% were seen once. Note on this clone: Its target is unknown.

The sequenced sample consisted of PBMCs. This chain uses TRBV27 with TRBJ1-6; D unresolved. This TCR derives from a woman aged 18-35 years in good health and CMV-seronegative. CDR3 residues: CASSLPHSDSPLHF. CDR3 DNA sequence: TGTGCCAGCAGTTTACCACACAGTGATTCACCCCTCCACTTT.